This T cell receptor beta chain was sequenced in a study of tumor-infiltrating lymphocytes in primary liver carcinoma. Study details: Samples returned roughly 3.65 to 8 million productive TCRbeta reads each. Read depth did not differ significantly between tissue types.

A remark on this clonotype: What it binds is not known. The junction shows a germline mismatch at one end, possibly a read error.

The source material, roughly 18-32 mg of unsorted bulk tissue, was used to co-extract RNA and DNA. Over 80% of the cells in every tumor sample were viable tumor cells. Overall study findings and caveats: There were only about 7.5-25% of top clones found in all five tumor regions.

Germline V CDR1 and CDR2: MNHEY, SVGEGT. The CDR3 has 12 amino acids. Researchers generated TCR beta cDNA from about 460 ng of total RNA, relying on a constant-region primer. Library construction for TCR beta comprised three nested multiplex PCR rounds performed with slightly modified ARM-PCR. It was with TRBV1-TRBV30 forward primers and a C-beta reverse primer that the first two PCR rounds were run, at approximately 10 cycles each. TCRdb reprocessed the multiplex PCR reads via MiXCR and lists one record per CDR3 protein. The sample has around 100,000 distinct CDR3 sequences; about three quarters are singletons.

The V and J genes are TRBV6-2 or TRBV6-3 and TRBJ1-1; the D is unclear. This sequence originates from a woman in her sixties or seventies with primary liver carcinoma and hepatitis B virus infection. The sequenced sample was liver tumor tissue from sampling region 5. As to subset: tumor region T5, tumor centre. This CDR3 reads CTSSLRRGKAFF. In DNA form, the CDR3 reads TGTACCAGCAGTTTACGAAGAGGAAAAGCTTTCTTT.